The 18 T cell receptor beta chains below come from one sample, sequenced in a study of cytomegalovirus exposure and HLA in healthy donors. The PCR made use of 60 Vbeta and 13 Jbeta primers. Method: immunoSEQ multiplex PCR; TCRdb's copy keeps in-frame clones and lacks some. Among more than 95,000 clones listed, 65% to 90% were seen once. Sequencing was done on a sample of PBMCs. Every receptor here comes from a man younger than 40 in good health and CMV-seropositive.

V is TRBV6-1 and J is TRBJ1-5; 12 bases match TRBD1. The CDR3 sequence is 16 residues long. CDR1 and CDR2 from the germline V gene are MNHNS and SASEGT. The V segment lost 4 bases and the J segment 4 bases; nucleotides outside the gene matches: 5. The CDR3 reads CASSGDRGRGNQPQHF. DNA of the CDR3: TGTGCCAGCAGTGGGGACAGGGGGCGAGGAAATCAGCCCCAGCATTTT.

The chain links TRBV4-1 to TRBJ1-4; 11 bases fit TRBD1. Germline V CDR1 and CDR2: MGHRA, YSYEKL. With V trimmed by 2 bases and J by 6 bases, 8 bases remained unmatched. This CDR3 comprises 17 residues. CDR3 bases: TGCGCCAGCAGCCAACCCCGGGGGGGACAGGGGGATGAAAAACTGTTTTTT. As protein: CASSQPRGGQGDEKLFF.

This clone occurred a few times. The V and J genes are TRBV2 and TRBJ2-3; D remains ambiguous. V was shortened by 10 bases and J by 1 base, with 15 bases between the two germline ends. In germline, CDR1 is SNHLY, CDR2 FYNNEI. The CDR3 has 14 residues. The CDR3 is CATTPSRGTDTQYF. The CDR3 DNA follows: TGTGCCACCACCCCAAGCCGAGGCACAGATACGCAGTATTTT.

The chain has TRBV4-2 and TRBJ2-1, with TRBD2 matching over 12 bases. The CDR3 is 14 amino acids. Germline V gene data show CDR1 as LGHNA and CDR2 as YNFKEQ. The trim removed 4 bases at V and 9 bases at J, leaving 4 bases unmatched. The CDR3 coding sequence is TGTGCCAGCAGCCTAGGACTAGCGGGGCCTGAGCAGTTCTTC. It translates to CASSLGLAGPEQFF.

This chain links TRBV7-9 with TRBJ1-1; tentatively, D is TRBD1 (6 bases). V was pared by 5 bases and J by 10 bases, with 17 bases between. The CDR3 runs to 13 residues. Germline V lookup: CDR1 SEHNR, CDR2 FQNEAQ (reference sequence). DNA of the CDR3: TGTGCCAGCAGCCCAGGGGCAGTCGGCACAGCTTTCTTT. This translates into CASSPGAVGTAFF.

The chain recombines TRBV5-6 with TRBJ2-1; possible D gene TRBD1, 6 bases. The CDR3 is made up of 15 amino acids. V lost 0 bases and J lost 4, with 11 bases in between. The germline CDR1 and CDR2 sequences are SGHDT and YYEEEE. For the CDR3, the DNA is TGTGCCAGCAGCTTGGACGGCAGGGGTTACAATGAGCAGTTCTTC. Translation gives CASSLDGRGYNEQFF.

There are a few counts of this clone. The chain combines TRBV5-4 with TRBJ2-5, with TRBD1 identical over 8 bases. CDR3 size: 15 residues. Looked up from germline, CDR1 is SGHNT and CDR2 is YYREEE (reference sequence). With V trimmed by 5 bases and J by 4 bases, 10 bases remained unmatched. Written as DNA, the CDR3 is TGTGCCAGCAGTCCTGCGACAGGGGTAGGAGAGACCCAGTACTTC. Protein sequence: CASSPATGVGETQYF.

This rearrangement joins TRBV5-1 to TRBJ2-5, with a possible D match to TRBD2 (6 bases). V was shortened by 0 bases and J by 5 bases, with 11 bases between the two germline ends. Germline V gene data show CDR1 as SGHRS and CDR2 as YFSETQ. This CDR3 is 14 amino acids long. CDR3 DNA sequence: TGCGCCAGCAGCTTGGCTAGCGTTGCGGAGACCCAGTACTTC. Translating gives CASSLASVAETQYF.

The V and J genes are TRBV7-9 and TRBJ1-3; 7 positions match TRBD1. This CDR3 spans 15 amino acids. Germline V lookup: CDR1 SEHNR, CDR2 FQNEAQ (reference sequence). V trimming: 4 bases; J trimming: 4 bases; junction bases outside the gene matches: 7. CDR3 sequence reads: CASSSQGFEGNTIYF. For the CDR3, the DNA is TGTGCCAGCAGCTCACAGGGGTTTGAAGGAAACACCATATATTTT.

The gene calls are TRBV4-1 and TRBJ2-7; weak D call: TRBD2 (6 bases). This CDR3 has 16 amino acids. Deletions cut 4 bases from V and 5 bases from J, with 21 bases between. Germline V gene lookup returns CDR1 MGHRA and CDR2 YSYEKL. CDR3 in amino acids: CASSRGGTGVIHEQYF. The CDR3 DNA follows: TGCGCCAGCAGCCGCGGAGGGACGGGGGTGATTCACGAGCAGTACTTC.

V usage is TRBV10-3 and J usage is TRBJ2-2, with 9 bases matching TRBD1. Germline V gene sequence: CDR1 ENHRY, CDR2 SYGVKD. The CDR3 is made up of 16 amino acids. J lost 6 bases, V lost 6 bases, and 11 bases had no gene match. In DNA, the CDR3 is TGTGCCATCAGGAGGGCCGGGACAGGGTTATCCGGGGAGCTGTTTTTT. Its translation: CAIRRAGTGLSGELFF.

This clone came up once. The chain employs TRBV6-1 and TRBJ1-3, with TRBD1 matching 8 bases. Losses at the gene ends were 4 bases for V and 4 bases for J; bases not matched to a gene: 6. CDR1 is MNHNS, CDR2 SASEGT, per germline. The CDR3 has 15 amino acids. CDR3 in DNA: TGTGCCAGCAGTGTCCTCAGGGGGCCAGGAAACACCATATATTTT. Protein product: CASSVLRGPGNTIYF.

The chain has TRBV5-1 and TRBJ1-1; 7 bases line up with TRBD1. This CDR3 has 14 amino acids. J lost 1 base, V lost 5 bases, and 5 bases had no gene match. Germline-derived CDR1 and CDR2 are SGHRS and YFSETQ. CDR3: CASRTGQTNTEAFF. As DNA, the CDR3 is TGCGCCAGCAGAACGGGACAGACGAACACTGAAGCTTTCTTT.

The CDR3 bases are TGTGCCAGCAGAAGGGACTCTGAAGCTTTCTTT. Protein: CASRRDSEAFF. This sequence joins TRBV28 and TRBJ1-1; weak D call: TRBD1 (5 bases). Germline lookup yields CDR1 MDHEN and CDR2 SYDVKM. Trimming shortened V by 6 bases and J by 6 bases, and 8 bases separated the two germline ends. The CDR3 spans 11 residues.

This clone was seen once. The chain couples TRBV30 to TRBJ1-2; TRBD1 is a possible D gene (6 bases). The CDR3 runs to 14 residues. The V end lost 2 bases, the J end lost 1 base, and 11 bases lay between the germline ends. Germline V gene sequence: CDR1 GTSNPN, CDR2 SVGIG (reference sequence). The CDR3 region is CAWSNRDLNYGYTF. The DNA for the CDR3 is TGTGCCTGGAGTAACAGGGACCTTAACTATGGCTACACCTTC.

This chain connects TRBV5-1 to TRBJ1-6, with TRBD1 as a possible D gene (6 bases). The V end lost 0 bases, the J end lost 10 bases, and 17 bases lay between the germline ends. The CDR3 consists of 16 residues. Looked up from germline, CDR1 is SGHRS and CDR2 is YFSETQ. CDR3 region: CASSLEQGFFSSPLHF. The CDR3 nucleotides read TGCGCCAGCAGCTTGGAACAGGGCTTCTTTTCCTCACCCCTCCACTTT.

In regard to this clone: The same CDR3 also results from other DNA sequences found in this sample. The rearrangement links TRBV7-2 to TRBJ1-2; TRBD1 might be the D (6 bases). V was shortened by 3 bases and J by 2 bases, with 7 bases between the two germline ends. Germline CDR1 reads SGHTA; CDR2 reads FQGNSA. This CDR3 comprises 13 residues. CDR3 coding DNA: TGTGCCAGCAGCTTTACAGGGAACTATGGCTACACCTTC. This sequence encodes CASSFTGNYGYTF. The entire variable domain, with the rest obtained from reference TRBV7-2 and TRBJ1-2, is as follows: GAGVSQSPSNKVTEKGKDVELRCDPISGHTALYWYRQSLGQGLEFLIYFQGNSAPDKSGLPSDRFSAERTGGSVSTLTIQRTQQEDSAVYLCASSFTGNYGYTFGSGTRLTVV.

CDR3 sequence reads: CASSSESTSGGETQYF. CDR3 bases: TGTGCCAGCAGCTCCGAGTCGACTAGCGGGGGGGAGACCCAGTACTTC. The chain recombines TRBV5-4 with TRBJ2-5; 13 bases line up with TRBD2. CDR3 length equals 16 residues. V shed 3 bases and J 5 bases; nucleotides not matched to a gene: 7. Germline V gene sequence: CDR1 SGHNT, CDR2 YYREEE (reference sequence).